Below are 20 T cell receptor beta chains sequenced from a single sample in a study of shared clonotypes between healthy human individuals. The naive CD8 population came from CD45RO-negative cells selected for CCR7, without terminally differentiated effector memory CD45RA+ cells. The protocol was immunoSEQ multiplex PCR, while the TCRdb copy is restricted to in-frame clones and leaves out a portion. The sample holds about 870,000 clones; 90% to 95% are singletons and the top ten take 20% to 30%. Sequencing input: naive CD8+ T cells sorted from blood. The receptors shown here come from a man aged 25-40 years in good health.

The rearrangement uses TRBV5-4 and TRBJ1-4; D is undetermined. V was shortened by 3 bases and J by 3 bases, with 12 bases between the two germline ends. Germline V lookup: CDR1 SGHNT, CDR2 YYREEE (reference sequence). This CDR3 is 15 amino acids long. The CDR3 nucleotides read TGTGCCAGCAGCTCCGGAGTTTCAGCTAATGAAAAACTGTTTTTT. Translation gives CASSSGVSANEKLFF.

To note about this clone: Other DNA sequences of this sample code for an identical CDR3. This chain joins TRBV28 and TRBJ2-7; D gene uncertain. This CDR3 comprises 12 residues. V gave up 6 bases and J gave up 4 bases, with 10 bases separating them. CDR1 and CDR2 (germline): MDHEN, SYDVKM. DNA of the CDR3: TGTGCCAGCAGCCGCGGTGGATACGAGCAGTACTTC. Its protein product is CASSRGGYEQYF.

In this sample, this clone turned up once. The chain uses TRBV11-2 and TRBJ2-1, with TRBD2 matching 14 bases. This CDR3 has 15 amino acids. V lost 4 bases and J lost 8; bases outside the gene matches: 4. Germline CDR1 SGHAT, CDR2 FQNNGV. As DNA, the CDR3 is TGTGCCAGCAGCTCACAGACTAGCGGGAGGGATGAGCAGTTCTTC. Translated: CASSSQTSGRDEQFF.

Of note for this clone: Other DNA sequences in the same sample also yield this CDR3. The genes are TRBV7-9 and TRBJ2-7; perhaps D is TRBD1 or TRBD2 (5 bases each). Trimming took off 2 bases at V and 3 bases at J, with 11 bases between the two ends. The CDR3 contains 14 residues. Germline V gene data show CDR1 as SEHNR and CDR2 as FQNEAQ (reference sequence). The CDR3 DNA is TGTGCCAGCAGCTTAACCGGGACGGTCTACGAGCAGTACTTC. This sequence encodes CASSLTGTVYEQYF.

V gene TRBV6-6 combines with J gene TRBJ2-6; 8 bases agree with TRBD2. Germline assignment: CDR1 MNHNY and CDR2 SVGAGI (reference sequence). The trim removed 7 bases at V and 2 bases at J, leaving 1 base unmatched. This CDR3 contains 14 residues. The CDR3 here is CASTGGPGANVLTF. The DNA of the CDR3 is TGTGCCAGCACGGGGGGGCCTGGGGCCAACGTCCTGACTTTC.

This chain joins TRBV9 and TRBJ2-2, with 8 bases that match TRBD1. Germline CDR1 SGDLS, CDR2 YYNGEE. V lost 5 bases, J lost 4 bases, and 13 bases stayed unmatched. The CDR3 length is 17 residues. CDR3 loop: CASSHPPWTGSTGELFF. The CDR3 nucleotides read TGTGCCAGCAGTCATCCCCCATGGACAGGGTCCACCGGGGAGCTGTTTTTT.

The chain combines TRBV2 with TRBJ2-5; 10 bases are shared with TRBD2. The CDR3 totals 16 residues. CDR1 SNHLY and CDR2 FYNNEI come from the germline V gene. Trimming removed 3 bases from V and 6 bases from J; junction bases left unmatched: 10. CDR3 region: CASSDLQREGVKTQYF. In DNA form, the CDR3 reads TGTGCCAGCAGTGACCTCCAGCGGGAGGGGGTGAAGACCCAGTACTTC.

The J gene is TRBJ1-1, the V gene TRBV27; D might be TRBD1 (6 bases). The CDR3 is 15 amino acids. Trimming stripped 2 bases from V and 0 bases from J, with 10 bases between. Per the germline V gene, CDR1 is MNHEY and CDR2 is SMNVEV (reference sequence). CDR3 residues: CASSLIRGLNTEAFF. DNA of the CDR3: TGTGCCAGCAGTTTAATCAGGGGATTGAACACTGAAGCTTTCTTT.

V and J are TRBV28 and TRBJ1-4; D gene unclear. The CDR3 covers 15 residues. From germline, CDR1 is MDHEN and CDR2 SYDVKM. V shed 3 bases and J shed 5 bases, with 13 bases lying between them. DNA for the CDR3: TGTGCCAGCAGTTTTTCGATGAATAACAATGAAAAACTGTTTTTT. Translation gives CASSFSMNNNEKLFF. Combining the CDR3 with reference TRBV28 and TRBJ1-4 gives the whole variable domain DVKVTQSSRYLVKRTGEKVFLECVQDMDHENMFWYRQDPGLGLRLIYFSYDVKMKEKGDIPEGYSVSREKKERFSLILESASTNQTSMYLCASSFSMNNNEKLFFGSGTQLSVL.

This rearrangement joins TRBV9 to TRBJ1-1; D ambiguous. The CDR3 sequence is 12 residues long. Deletions cut 7 bases from V and 1 base from J, with 8 bases between. Germline V CDR1 and CDR2: SGDLS, YYNGEE. Here the CDR3 DNA reads TGTGCCAGCGGCCAGGCGAACACTGAAGCTTTCTTT. This codes for CASGQANTEAFF. The entire variable domain, with the rest obtained from reference TRBV9 and TRBJ1-1, is as follows: DSGVTQTPKHLITATGQRVTLRCSPRSGDLSVYWYQQSLDQGLQFLIQYYNGEERAKGNILERFSAQQFPDLHSELNLSSLELGDSALYFCASGQANTEAFFGQGTRLTVV.

This clone is a singleton in its sample. CDR3 nucleotide sequence: TGCAGCGTGGGACTTAGCGGGAGGGAAGCCTACGAGCAGTACTTC. This encodes CSVGLSGREAYEQYF. The V call is TRBV29-1, the J call TRBJ2-7; 11 positions agree with TRBD2. V lost 6 bases to trimming and J lost 2 bases; unmatched junction nucleotides: 9. The CDR3 sequence is 15 residues long. The germline V gene has CDR1 SQVTM and CDR2 ANQGSEA.

The genes are TRBV15 and TRBJ2-1; 10 bases map to TRBD2. This CDR3 is built from 15 residues. Germline values: CDR1 LNHNV, CDR2 YYDKDF (reference sequence). V gave up 5 bases and J gave up 12 bases; unmatched junction bases: 13. CDR3 in amino acids: CATSELAGSGGGQFF. CDR3 bases: TGTGCCACCAGCGAACTAGCGGGGTCCGGGGGAGGGCAGTTCTTC.

This rearrangement joins TRBV29-1 to TRBJ2-7, with 9 bases that match TRBD2. The CDR3 sequence is 13 residues long. V lost 7 bases and J lost 3; bases outside the gene matches: 7. Germline CDR1 is SQVTM and CDR2 is ANQGSEA. CDR3 nucleotide sequence: TGCAGCGCCTCACTAGCGGGTTACTACGAGCAGTACTTC. Protein: CSASLAGYYEQYF.

This chain joins TRBV4-1 and TRBJ2-5; 7 positions agree with TRBD1. Per germline, CDR1 MGHRA and CDR2 YSYEKL. The CDR3 has 15 residues. The V segment lost 1 base and the J segment 7 bases; nucleotides outside the gene matches: 9. CDR3 protein: CASSQVGSPGGTQYF. CDR3 DNA sequence: TGCGCCAGCAGCCAAGTCGGTAGCCCAGGGGGGACCCAGTACTTC.

This chain's CDR3 is CASSPATFGASSYEQYF. The CDR3 DNA reads as TGTGCCAGCAGCCCGGCGACCTTCGGAGCGAGCTCTTACGAGCAGTACTTC. The chain has TRBV7-2 and TRBJ2-7; D unresolved. There are 17 residues in the CDR3. Germline loops: CDR1 SGHTA, CDR2 FQGNSA. Between the trimmed V and J ends, which lost 5 bases and 4 bases, there was a span of 24 bases.

The chain couples TRBV27 to TRBJ2-1, with TRBD2 matching over 9 bases. Germline V gives CDR1 MNHEY, CDR2 SMNVEV (reference sequence). V shed 5 bases, J shed 4 bases, and the junction held 6 bases outside the gene matches. The length of the CDR3 is 15 residues. The CDR3 region has the DNA TGTGCCAGCAGTGTGTGGACTAGCGAGTACAATGAGCAGTTCTTC. It translates to CASSVWTSEYNEQFF.

The chain links TRBV5-5 to TRBJ1-2, with D tentatively TRBD1 (6 bases). This CDR3 spans 14 amino acids. The V gene's germline CDR1 is SGHKS and CDR2 YYEKEE (reference sequence). Trimming stripped 6 bases from V and 2 bases from J, with 14 bases between. For the CDR3, the DNA is TGTGCCAGCAACGAGGGGGGGGAGAACTATGGCTACACCTTC. Protein: CASNEGGENYGYTF.

This chain joins TRBV7-9 and TRBJ2-1; no reliable D call. V was cut by 1 base and J by 0 bases, with 7 bases left in between. The CDR3 loop spans 15 amino acids. The V gene's germline CDR1 is SEHNR and CDR2 FQNEAQ (reference sequence). CDR3 coding DNA: TGTGCCAGCAGCTTAGTGACTCGCTCCTACAATGAGCAGTTCTTC. It is translated as CASSLVTRSYNEQFF.

This sequence joins TRBV7-9 and TRBJ2-2; no reliable D call. This CDR3 region has 14 residues. V was trimmed by 3 bases and J by 0 bases, leaving 5 bases between them. Germline V gene sequence: CDR1 SEHNR, CDR2 FQNEAQ (reference sequence). This CDR3 reads CASSFSTNTGELFF. In nucleotides, the CDR3 is TGTGCCAGCAGCTTTTCCACGAACACCGGGGAGCTGTTTTTT.

This sequence joins TRBV6-5 and TRBJ1-1; no clear D. V was pared by 5 bases and J by 0 bases, with 7 bases between. CDR1 is MNHEY, CDR2 SVGAGI, per germline. The CDR3 length is 13 residues. The CDR3 here is CASSEQLNTEAFF. Written as DNA, the CDR3 is TGTGCCAGCAGTGAACAGCTGAACACTGAAGCTTTCTTT.